These T cell receptor beta chains were read from a single sample in a study of T cell repertoires in cytomegalovirus infection. These receptors have no known antigen. TCRdb recomputed calls from the reads with MiXCR, one row per CDR3 protein. This table holds about 350,000 distinct CDR3 sequences, approximately 30% found once. The sample consisted of cultured PBMCs, taken from culture after CMV antigen stimulation. The receptors originated from a human donor in good health (CMV status not recorded). Some clones in this sample may be carry-over from other donors' samples. Each CDR3 is given without its conserved first and last residue.

ASSSNTAYGTQY,12,TRBV11-2
ASSLLDIGELF,11,TRBV28
ASSSPGAEQY,10,TRBV28
ASSPPPKTSSYNEQF,15,TRBV27
ASSLRRGLDTIY,12,TRBV12-3/TRBV12-4
ASSLAGQGARADTQY,15,TRBV7-2
ASRPPGHPNQPQH,13,TRBV7-2
ATSEGGLAGDTDTQY,15,TRBV24-1
ASSQITGVQPQH,12,TRBV4-3
ASSQSWPFSGANVLT,15,TRBV23-1
SAPLDRGNEQF,11,TRBV20-1
ASSLRDYDNEQF,12,TRBV12-3/TRBV12-4
ASSSLEPGAGGGETQY,16,TRBV19
ASSFGTPMF,9,TRBV12-3/TRBV12-4
ASSYAYEQY,9,TRBV7-2
ASSSPSGSSHEQF,13,TRBV28
ASSTRQGYEQY,11,TRBV7-2
ASSYTGLQETQY,12,TRBV7-2
ASSIAGTYQETQY,13,TRBV19
ASSDGGTVYNEQY,13,TRBV7-2
ASSPGQGVGGYT,12,TRBV7-2
ASSLLSGYNEQF,12,TRBV4-1